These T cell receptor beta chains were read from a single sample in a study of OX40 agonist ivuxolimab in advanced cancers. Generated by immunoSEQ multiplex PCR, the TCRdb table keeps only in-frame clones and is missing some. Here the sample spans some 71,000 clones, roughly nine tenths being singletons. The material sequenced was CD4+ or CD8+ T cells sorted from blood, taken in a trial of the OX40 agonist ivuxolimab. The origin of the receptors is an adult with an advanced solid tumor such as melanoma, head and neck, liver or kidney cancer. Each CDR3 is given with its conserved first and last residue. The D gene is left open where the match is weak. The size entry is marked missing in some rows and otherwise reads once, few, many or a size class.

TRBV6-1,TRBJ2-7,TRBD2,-,CASKLAGAYEQYF,TGTGCCAGCAAGCTAGCGGGGGCCTACGAGCAGTACTTC
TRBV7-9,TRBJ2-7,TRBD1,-,CASSMIGQGGTYEQYF,TGTGCCAGCAGCATGATTGGACAGGGGGGAACCTACGAGCAGTACTTC
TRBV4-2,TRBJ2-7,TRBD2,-,CASSQPELGGEGPQYEQYF,TGTGCCAGCAGCCAACCAGAATTGGGGGGGGAGGGCCCTCAGTACGAGCAGTACTTC
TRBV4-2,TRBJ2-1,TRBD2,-,CASSQDLTSGSYNEQFF,TGTGCCAGCAGCCAAGATCTCACTAGCGGCTCCTACAATGAGCAGTTCTTC
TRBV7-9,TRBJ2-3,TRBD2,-,CASSLGSRELDTQYF,TGTGCCAGCAGCTTAGGTTCGCGGGAGTTAGATACGCAGTATTTT
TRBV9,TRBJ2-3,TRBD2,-,CASSVATGLALTDTQYF,TGTGCCAGCAGCGTAGCTACGGGACTAGCGTTAACAGATACGCAGTATTTT
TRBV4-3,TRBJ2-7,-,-,CASSQELQGTYEQYF,TGCGCCAGCAGCCAAGAGCTACAGGGTACCTACGAGCAGTACTTC
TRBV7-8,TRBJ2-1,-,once,CASSFQRGADEQFF,TGTGCCAGCAGCTTTCAGAGGGGCGCGGATGAGCAGTTCTTC
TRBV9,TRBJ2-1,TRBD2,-,CASSSSGTTYTNEQFF,TGTGCCAGCAGCTCCTCCGGGACTACCTATACCAATGAGCAGTTCTTC
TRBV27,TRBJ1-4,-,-,CASSRSKATNEKLFF,TGTGCCAGCAGTCGCAGTAAAGCAACTAATGAAAAACTGTTTTTT
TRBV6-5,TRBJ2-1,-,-,CASSPGHEQFF,TGTGCCAGCAGCCCGGGACATGAGCAGTTCTTC
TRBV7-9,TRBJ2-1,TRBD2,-,CASSSLPGRADEQFF,TGTGCCAGCAGCTCTCTTCCCGGGAGGGCCGATGAGCAGTTCTTC
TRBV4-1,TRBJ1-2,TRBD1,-,CASSQDLKTGFPQGYTF,TGCGCCAGCAGCCAAGATCTCAAGACAGGGTTCCCTCAAGGCTACACCTTC
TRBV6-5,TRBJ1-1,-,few,CATSTGPPRNTEAFF,TGTGCCACCTCTACTGGCCCGCCAAGGAACACTGAAGCTTTCTTT
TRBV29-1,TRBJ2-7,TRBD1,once,CSVQQGAYEQYF,TGCAGCGTCCAACAGGGGGCCTACGAGCAGTACTTC
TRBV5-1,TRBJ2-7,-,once,CASSPEISYEQYF,TGCGCCAGCAGTCCAGAAATTTCCTACGAGCAGTACTTC
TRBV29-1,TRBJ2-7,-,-,CSVVSVSNSYEQYF,TGCAGCGTTGTTTCAGTAAGTAACTCCTACGAGCAGTACTTC
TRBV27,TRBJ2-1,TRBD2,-,CASSLSAGVIYNEQFF,TGTGCCAGCAGTTTATCGGCGGGGGTGATCTACAATGAGCAGTTCTTC
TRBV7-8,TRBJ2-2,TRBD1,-,CASSLRQGNGELFF,TGTGCCAGCAGCCTAAGACAGGGGAACGGGGAGCTGTTTTTT
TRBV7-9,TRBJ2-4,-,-,CASSYPGRTGAKNIQYF,TGTGCCAGCAGCTATCCAGGACGTACAGGGGCCAAAAACATTCAGTACTTC
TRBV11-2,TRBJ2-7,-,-,CASSSTYSYEQYF,TGTGCCAGCAGTTCGACCTACTCCTACGAGCAGTACTTC
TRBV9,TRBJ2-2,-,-,CASSVERDQTGELFF,TGTGCCAGCAGCGTCGAACGGGACCAAACCGGGGAGCTGTTTTTT
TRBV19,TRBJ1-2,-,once,CASNPGTSLGGYTF,TGTGCCAGTAACCCCGGGACCTCCTTGGGAGGCTACACCTTC
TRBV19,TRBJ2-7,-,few,CASSMTVVYEQYF,TGTGCCAGTAGTATGACAGTTGTCTACGAGCAGTACTTC
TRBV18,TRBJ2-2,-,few,CASSPPINTGELFF,TGTGCCAGCTCACCACCGATAAACACCGGGGAGCTGTTTTTT
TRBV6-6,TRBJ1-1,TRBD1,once,CAGGGRGTEAFF,TGTGCAGGAGGGGGCAGGGGAACTGAAGCTTTCTTT
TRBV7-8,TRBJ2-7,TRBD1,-,CASSLAPDRGSYEQYF,TGTGCCAGCAGCTTAGCGCCCGACAGGGGCTCCTACGAGCAGTACTTC
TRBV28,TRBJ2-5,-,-,CASSLTLQETQYF,TGTGCCAGCAGTTTAACTCTCCAAGAGACCCAGTACTTC